Listed below are T cell receptor beta chains from one sample, sequenced in a study of T cell changes during pregnancy in multiple sclerosis. Clones were read by immunoSEQ multiplex PCR, and TCRdb kept only the in-frame ones, dropping some. The sample includes fewer than 65,000 clones, 90% to 95% of them seen just once. The material was peripheral blood, obtained in the third trimester of pregnancy. The receptors shown here come from a female donor in good health, enrolled as a control in a pregnancy study. Each CDR3 is given with its conserved first and last residue. A D gene is named only where the DNA matches it firmly. The size field is filled for only some rows; it gives once, few, many or a size class.

V	J	size	D	CDR3	DNA
TRBV11-2	TRBJ2-2	-	-	CASSLDPGGPGELFF	TGTGCCAGCAGCTTAGACCCCGGAGGACCCGGGGAGCTGTTTTTT
TRBV5-1	TRBJ2-3	few	-	CASSPTARDTQYF	TGCGCCAGCAGCCCGACAGCCAGAGATACGCAGTATTTT
TRBV7-3	TRBJ1-1	few	TRBD1	CASSPRGQGNTEAFF	TGTGCCAGCAGCCCAAGGGGACAGGGGAACACTGAAGCTTTCTTT
TRBV28	TRBJ1-6	-	-	CASSLGGISPLHF	TGTGCCAGCAGTTTGGGAGGGATCTCACCCCTCCACTTT
TRBV6-1	TRBJ1-4	-	TRBD1	CASREGGQNEKLFF	TGTGCCAGCCGCGAAGGGGGCCAGAATGAAAAACTGTTTTTT
TRBV9	TRBJ2-2	-	-	CASSVELNTGELFF	TGTGCCAGCAGCGTAGAACTGAACACCGGGGAGCTGTTTTTT
TRBV7-6	TRBJ2-3	-	TRBD1	CASSSNRGDTQYF	TGTGCCAGCAGCTCTAACAGGGGAGATACGCAGTATTTT
TRBV5-6	TRBJ2-2	-	-	CASSLVRAPTGELFF	TGTGCCAGCAGCTTGGTCAGGGCTCCGACCGGGGAGCTGTTTTTT
TRBV19	TRBJ2-1	-	TRBD2	CASMGGRAGYEQFF	TGTGCCAGTATGGGCGGGAGGGCCGGTTATGAGCAGTTCTTC
TRBV7-2	TRBJ2-5	-	-	CASSLAGGETQYF	TGTGCCAGCAGCTTAGCGGGGGGAGAGACCCAGTACTTC
TRBV28	TRBJ2-4	-	TRBD1	CASSRPGTGEDIQYF	TGTGCCAGCAGTCGTCCCGGGACAGGGGAAGACATTCAGTACTTC
TRBV5-1	TRBJ2-7	once	TRBD2	CATSTSGTHEQYF	TGCGCCACCTCGACTAGCGGGACCCACGAGCAGTACTTC
TRBV11-1	TRBJ2-5	-	TRBD2	CASSLGTSEAETQYF	TGTGCCAGCAGTCTCGGGACTAGCGAGGCGGAGACCCAGTACTTC
TRBV6-5	TRBJ1-1	once	TRBD1	CASSSRQGGTEAFF	TGTGCCAGCAGTTCCCGACAGGGAGGCACTGAAGCTTTCTTT
TRBV9	TRBJ2-3	-	-	CASSVGRPSGTDTQYF	TGTGCCAGCAGCGTAGGCAGGCCGAGTGGCACAGATACGCAGTATTTT
TRBV9	TRBJ2-7	-	TRBD2	CASSAGTSGYEQYF	TGTGCCAGCAGCGCCGGGACTAGCGGCTACGAGCAGTACTTC
TRBV11-2	TRBJ2-7	-	-	CASSLTSQGFRSYEQYF	TGTGCCAGCAGCTTGACAAGTCAGGGTTTCCGGTCCTACGAGCAGTACTTC
TRBV28	TRBJ2-7	-	TRBD1	CASSTGTGPYEQYF	TGTGCCAGCAGTACCGGGACAGGGCCCTACGAGCAGTACTTC
TRBV28	TRBJ2-1	-	TRBD1	CASSRTGTGFSNEQFF	TGTGCCAGCAGCCGAACCGGGACAGGTTTCTCTAATGAGCAGTTCTTC
TRBV2	TRBJ2-2	-	-	CASTVTRNKPGELFF	TGTGCCAGCACGGTTACTAGAAACAAACCCGGGGAGCTGTTTTTT
TRBV6-6	TRBJ2-7	-	-	CASSYSPRGYEQYF	TGTGCCAGCAGTTACTCGCCGCGGGGCTACGAGCAGTACTTC
TRBV9	TRBJ2-3	once	-	CASSVDHRGAVDTQYF	TGTGCCAGCAGCGTAGACCACCGGGGGGCCGTCGATACGCAGTATTTT
TRBV19	TRBJ2-2	-	TRBD2	CASSLLAGVAGELFF	TGTGCCAGTAGCCTACTAGCGGGGGTAGCCGGGGAGCTGTTTTTT
TRBV27	TRBJ2-1	once	TRBD2	CASSGWGGNEQFF	TGTGCCAGCAGTGGGTGGGGGGGGAATGAGCAGTTCTTC
TRBV4-1	TRBJ2-7	few	-	CASSHGDYEQYF	TGCGCCAGCAGCCACGGGGACTACGAGCAGTACTTC
TRBV5-4	TRBJ1-1	-	-	CASSLGGETEAFF	TGTGCCAGCAGCTTGGGGGGGGAGACTGAAGCTTTCTTT
TRBV6-5	TRBJ1-2	-	-	CASSSQAAAIYGYTF	TGTGCCAGCAGTTCTCAAGCAGCGGCGATCTATGGCTACACCTTC